Following are 9 T cell receptor beta chains from one sample sequenced in a study of blood T cells in healthy people across ages. PCR was performed a second time for 7 to 11 cycles using a sample-barcoded 5' primer and a J-beta primer mix. MiXCR was run by TCRdb on the 5' RACE reads, yielding one entry per CDR3 protein. Of just under 750,000 distinct CDR3 sequences in the sample, 20% to 25% are singletons; the top ten hold roughly 22%. The sample was blood. The receptors come from a man aged 65 to 85 in good health.

This clonotype was recorded a few times. This chain links TRBV7-9 with TRBJ2-6; TRBD2 agrees at 9 bases. The CDR3 covers 18 residues. V lost 4 bases and J lost 1; bases outside the gene matches: 8. Germline CDR1 SEHNR, CDR2 FQNEAQ (reference sequence). CDR3 sequence reads: CASSSRGGKVSGANVLTF. CDR3 bases: TGTGCCAGCAGCTCGCGGGGGGGCAAGGTTTCTGGGGCCAACGTCCTGACTTTC.

The J gene is TRBJ2-1, the V gene TRBV7-8; 11 bases are shared with TRBD1. CDR1 and CDR2 (germline): SGHVS, FQNEAQ. The CDR3 has 14 residues. J lost 7 bases, V lost 5 bases, and 4 bases had no gene match. CDR3 sequence reads: CASSRDRGSNEQFF. Here the CDR3 DNA reads TGTGCCAGCAGCCGGGACAGGGGGAGTAATGAGCAGTTCTTC. The full variable domain, its missing parts supplied by reference TRBV7-8 and TRBJ2-1, is GAGVSQSPRYKVAKRGQDVALRCDPISGHVSLFWYQQALGQGPEFLTYFQNEAQLDKSGLPSDRFFAERPEGSVSTLKIQRTQQEDSAVYLCASSRDRGSNEQFFGPGTRLTVL.

This CDR3 reads CSARPDYEQYF. The CDR3 DNA is TGCAGTGCTAGGCCTGACTACGAGCAGTACTTC. The chain employs TRBV20-1 and TRBJ2-7; D unclear. V was trimmed by 3 bases and J by 3 bases, leaving 6 bases between them. The germline V gene has CDR1 DFQATT and CDR2 SNEGSKA (reference sequence). The CDR3 sequence is 11 residues long.

Only a few counts were recorded for this clonotype. The chain uses TRBV29-1 and TRBJ2-4, with D perhaps assigned TRBD1 or TRBD2 (5 bases each). The CDR3 is made up of 14 amino acids. Trimming took 6 bases from V and 3 from J, leaving 15 bases between them. The germline CDR1 and CDR2 sequences are SQVTM and ANQGSEA. The CDR3 loop reads CSVGDRGYKNIQYF. The CDR3 DNA reads as TGCAGCGTGGGGGACCGCGGGTACAAAAACATTCAGTACTTC.

This rearrangement joins TRBV7-8 to TRBJ2-1; D ambiguous. Trimming cost V 2 bases and J 0 bases, with 11 bases left between them. Germline-derived CDR1 and CDR2 are SGHVS and FQNEAQ. The CDR3 has 16 amino acids. The CDR3 spells CASSLQGSFSYNEQFF. The CDR3 coding sequence is TGTGCCAGCAGCTTACAAGGGTCGTTCTCCTACAATGAGCAGTTCTTC.

V is TRBV10-3 and J is TRBJ2-2; 11 positions agree with TRBD2. The CDR3 covers 17 residues. After removal of 4 bases from V and 4 bases from J, the junction contained 8 bases not matched to a gene. CDR1 is ENHRY and CDR2 is SYGVKD in the germline V gene. CDR3 nucleotides: TGTGCCATCAGTGGCAGTAGCGGGAGGGCAAGCACCGGGGAGCTGTTTTTT. Translating it yields CAISGSSGRASTGELFF.

The chain recombines TRBV12-3 or TRBV12-4 with TRBJ2-5, with D possibly being TRBD1 or TRBD2 (7 bases each). The DNA matches TRBJ2-7 better at its end, which makes the J call doubtful. This CDR3 is built from 14 residues. Written as DNA, the CDR3 is TGTGCCAGCAGTCCCGCAGGGGGGGCCTACGAGCAGTACTTC. It yields the protein CASSPAGGAYEQYF.

In this sample, this clonotype turned up many times. The J gene is TRBJ2-1, the V gene TRBV7-2; D is tentatively TRBD1 or TRBD2 (5 bases each). This CDR3 comprises 15 residues. V was shortened by 5 bases and J by 6 bases, with 17 bases between the two germline ends. CDR1 is SGHTA, CDR2 FQGNSA, per germline. CDR3 sequence: CASSQGVGDINEQFF. The CDR3 coding sequence is TGTGCCAGCAGCCAGGGCGTCGGGGATATCAATGAGCAGTTCTTC.

Ten or more counts support this clonotype. The CDR3 nucleotides are TGCAGTGCTAGTAGAGGCACAGATACGCAGTATTTT. Amino acid sequence: CSASRGTDTQYF. The V gene is TRBV20-1, the J gene TRBJ2-3, with unresolved D. Germline V gives CDR1 DFQATT, CDR2 SNEGSKA (reference sequence). This CDR3 is built from 12 residues. Trimming pared 3 bases from V and 1 base from J, leaving 5 bases between.